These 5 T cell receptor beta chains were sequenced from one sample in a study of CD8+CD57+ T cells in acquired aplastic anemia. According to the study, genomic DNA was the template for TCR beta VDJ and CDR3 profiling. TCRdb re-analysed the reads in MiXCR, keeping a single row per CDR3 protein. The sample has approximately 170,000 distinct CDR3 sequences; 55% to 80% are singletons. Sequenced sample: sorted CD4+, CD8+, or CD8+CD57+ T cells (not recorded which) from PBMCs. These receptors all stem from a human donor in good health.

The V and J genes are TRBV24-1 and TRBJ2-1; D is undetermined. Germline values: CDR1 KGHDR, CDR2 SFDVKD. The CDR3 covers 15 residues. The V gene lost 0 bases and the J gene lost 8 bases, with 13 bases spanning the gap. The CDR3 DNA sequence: TGTGCCACCAGTGATTTGAGGCAGTCAGGCGATGAGCAGTTCTTC. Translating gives CATSDLRQSGDEQFF.

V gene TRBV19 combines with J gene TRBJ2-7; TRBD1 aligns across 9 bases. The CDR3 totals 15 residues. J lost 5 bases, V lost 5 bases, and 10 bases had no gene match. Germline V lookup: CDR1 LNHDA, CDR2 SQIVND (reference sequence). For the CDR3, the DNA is TGTGCCAGTAGTCCCCTAGGACAGGGGCCGCACGAGCAGTACTTC. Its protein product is CASSPLGQGPHEQYF.

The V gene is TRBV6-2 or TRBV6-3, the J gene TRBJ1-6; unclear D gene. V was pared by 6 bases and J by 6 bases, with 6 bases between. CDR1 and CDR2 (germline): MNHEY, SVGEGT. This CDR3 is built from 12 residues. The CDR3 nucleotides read TGTGCCAGCAGAACTATTAATTCACCCCTCCACTTT. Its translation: CASRTINSPLHF.

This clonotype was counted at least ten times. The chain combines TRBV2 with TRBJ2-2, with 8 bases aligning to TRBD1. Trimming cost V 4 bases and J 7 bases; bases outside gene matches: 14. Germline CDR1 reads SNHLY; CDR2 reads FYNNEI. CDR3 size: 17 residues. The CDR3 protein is CASSGLRTGSYGGELFF. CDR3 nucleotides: TGTGCCAGCAGTGGACTACGGACAGGGAGCTACGGCGGGGAGCTGTTTTTT.

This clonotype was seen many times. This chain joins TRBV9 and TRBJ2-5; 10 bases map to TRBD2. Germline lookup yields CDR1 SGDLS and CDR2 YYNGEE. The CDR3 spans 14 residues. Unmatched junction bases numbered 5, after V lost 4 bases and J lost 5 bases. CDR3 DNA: TGTGCCAGCAGCCCTAGCGGGAGACGGGAGACCCAGTACTTC. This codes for CASSPSGRRETQYF.